This T cell receptor (beta chain) was identified in a study of T cell responses to AZD1222 COVID-19 vaccine. Worth noting for this clone: Antigen unknown.

Profiling relied on immunoSEQ multiplex PCR, and the TCRdb table lists in-frame clones only, not all of them. The repertoire has over 75,000 clones, around nine tenths of them found once; the top ten carry approximately 3%. Findings of the study overall: The sample set comprised mostly white British donors with more females, and clonal diversity was possibly underestimated.

The sequenced sample was peripheral blood, obtained on day 0 of AZD1222 vaccination. This TCR was sampled from an adult in good health.

The CDR3 region has the DNA TGTGCCAGCAGTTGGCAGGCGTACGAGCAGTACTTC. Residues: CASSWQAYEQYF. V usage is TRBV28 and J usage is TRBJ2-7; no clear D. Per germline, CDR1 MDHEN and CDR2 SYDVKM. Trimming took off 4 bases at V and 4 bases at J, with 8 bases between the two ends. This CDR3 region has 12 residues.